These T cell receptor beta chains were read from a single sample in a study of shared clonotypes between healthy human individuals. Produced via immunoSEQ multiplex PCR; TCRdb's table is partial and in-frame only. The repertoire consists of 550,000 to 750,000 clones, with around 90% occurring once and the leading ten covering 24%. Sequences were obtained from naive CD8+ T cells sorted from blood. The source of these receptors is a man aged 25-45 years in good health. Both conserved end residues are part of each CDR3. Fields, in order: D gene, V gene, clone size, J gene, CDR3 DNA, CDR3 protein. A D gene is named only where the DNA matches it firmly. Size values are once, few and many counts, or a class for expanded clones, and some rows have none.

>TRBD1|TRBV28|NA|TRBJ2-7
TGTGCCAGCAGATCCAGGTGGGACAGGTCGCCCTACGAGCAGTACTTC
CASRSRWDRSPYEQYF
>NA|TRBV18|NA|TRBJ2-7
TGTGCCAGCTCACCTACTACGCGAGCGGTGAAGGGCGAGCAGTACTTC
CASSPTTRAVKGEQYF
>TRBD1|TRBV28|NA|TRBJ2-7
TGTGCCAGCAGTTTGCGGGACAGGGTCGACGAGCAGTACTTC
CASSLRDRVDEQYF
>NA|TRBV4-3|NA|TRBJ2-7
TGCGCCAGCAGCCAAGACAGGGGTTTACGCGAGCAGTACTTC
CASSQDRGLREQYF
>NA|TRBV2|NA|TRBJ2-7
TGTGCCAGCAGTGAAGCGCCTACCGCCTCCACTACGAACGAGCAGTACTTC
CASSEAPTASTTNEQYF
>NA|TRBV28|NA|TRBJ1-5
TGTGCCAGCAGTTCCGAGGACAGTTTCTATAGCAATCAGCCCCAGCATTTT
CASSSEDSFYSNQPQHF
>NA|TRBV7-8|NA|TRBJ2-3
TGTGCCAGCAGCGGCAGAGGATACACAGATACGCAGTATTTT
CASSGRGYTDTQYF
>NA|TRBV5-4|NA|TRBJ1-1
TGTGCCAGCATCGGCGGCTGGGGAAGGAACACTGAAGCTTTCTTT
CASIGGWGRNTEAFF
>TRBD1|TRBV5-6|NA|TRBJ2-1
TGTGCCAGCAGCTGGCCGTACAGGGGAGACTCCTACAATGAGCAGTTCTTC
CASSWPYRGDSYNEQFF
>NA|TRBV29-1|NA|TRBJ1-2
TGCAGCGTTGAGGGCCTTAACTATGGCTACACCTTC
CSVEGLNYGYTF
>NA|TRBV6-5|NA|TRBJ1-1
TGTGCCAGTGGGGGGCCTCTGGGCATGAACACTGAAGCTTTCTTT
CASGGPLGMNTEAFF
>TRBD1|TRBV25-1|once|TRBJ2-7
TGTGCCAGCAGTGGAGGGACAGGGACTTGGTACGAGCAGTACTTC
CASSGGTGTWYEQYF
>NA|TRBV10-3|once|TRBJ2-3
TGTGCCATCAGCGAAAGGGGGGCGGGAAGCACAGATACGCAGTATTTT
CAISERGAGSTDTQYF
>TRBD2|TRBV5-1|NA|TRBJ2-1
TGCGCCAGCAGCTTGGCACTAGCGGGTTCCTACAATGAGCAGTTCTTC
CASSLALAGSYNEQFF
>NA|TRBV27|NA|TRBJ2-1
TGTGCCAGCGGGGGTTGGGGTGAGCAGTTCTTC
CASGGWGEQFF
>TRBD2|TRBV27|NA|TRBJ2-1
TGTGCCAGTTATCGCGGGGGGTCCAATGAGCAGTTCTTC
CASYRGGSNEQFF
>TRBD1|TRBV9|NA|TRBJ1-1
TGTGCCAGCAGCCCATCTCAGGGGGCGGGGAGAACTGAAGCTTTCTTT
CASSPSQGAGRTEAFF
>NA|TRBV28|NA|TRBJ2-5
TGTGCCAGCAGTTTAGGAGCGGGAGAGACCCAGTACTTC
CASSLGAGETQYF
>TRBD1|TRBV16|NA|TRBJ2-5
TGTGCCAGCAGAAGGCCGGGACAGGGATCTACCCAGTACTTC
CASRRPGQGSTQYF
>TRBD1|TRBV29-1|NA|TRBJ1-4
TGCAGCGTTGAAGTTAGAATGTCAGGGGGCGTGAAACTGTTTTTT
CSVEVRMSGGVKLFF
>TRBD2|TRBV28|NA|TRBJ2-3
TGTGCCAGCAGTTCTCTAGCGGACAGCACAGATACGCAGTATTTT
CASSSLADSTDTQYF
>TRBD1|TRBV6-1|NA|TRBJ1-5
TGTGCCAGCAGGCCCGACAGGGTAAATTATCAGCCCCAGCATTTT
CASRPDRVNYQPQHF
>NA|TRBV6-1|NA|TRBJ2-5
TGTGCCAGCAGTGAAGCGAATTACGGGGGCGCGGGTCAAGAGACCCAGTACTTC
CASSEANYGGAGQETQYF
>NA|TRBV27|NA|TRBJ2-7
TGTGCCAGCAGTTCCGTCTTCAGGCTAGGATGGTACGAGCAGTACTTC
CASSSVFRLGWYEQYF
>TRBD1|TRBV18|NA|TRBJ2-7
TGTGCCAGCTCAGAACCCGGGACAGGGGGCTTCTACGAGCAGTACTTC
CASSEPGTGGFYEQYF
>TRBD2|TRBV27|NA|TRBJ2-7
TGTGCCAGCAGGCCGGGACTAGCGGGAGGTAACGAGCAGTACTTC
CASRPGLAGGNEQYF
>NA|TRBV13|NA|TRBJ2-7
TGTGCCAGCAGCCGGGACGGTGATTACGAGCAGTACTTC
CASSRDGDYEQYF
>NA|TRBV5-1|NA|TRBJ2-1
TGCGCCAGCACCACCGGCCGGACCCGAAACAATGAGCAGTTCTTC
CASTTGRTRNNEQFF
>NA|TRBV15|NA|TRBJ2-5
TGTGCCACCAGCAGAGTTCGGGAAGCTGGCCAAGAGACCCAGTACTTC
CATSRVREAGQETQYF